The present T cell receptor (beta chain) was sequenced within a study of beta chain features in type 1 diabetes. This clone turned up a few times. The sequenced template was cDNA made from the entire isolated RNA. Sequenced by immunoSEQ multiplex PCR; TCRdb stores in-frame clones only, minus some. Among 160,000 or so clones listed, roughly 9% were seen once. V lost 1 base to trimming and J lost 1 base, with 8 bases between them. The CDR3 has 15 amino acids. Germline V gene sequence: CDR1 LGHNA, CDR2 YNFKEQ. The chain recombines TRBV4-2 with TRBJ1-3; D gene unclear. The sequence was collected from a woman in her late teens or twenties in good health. Sequenced material: central memory CD4+ T cells from blood. The CDR3 sequence is CASSQVGGSGNTIYF. CDR3 coding DNA: TGTGCCAGCAGCCAAGTTGGAGGGTCTGGAAACACCATATATTTT.